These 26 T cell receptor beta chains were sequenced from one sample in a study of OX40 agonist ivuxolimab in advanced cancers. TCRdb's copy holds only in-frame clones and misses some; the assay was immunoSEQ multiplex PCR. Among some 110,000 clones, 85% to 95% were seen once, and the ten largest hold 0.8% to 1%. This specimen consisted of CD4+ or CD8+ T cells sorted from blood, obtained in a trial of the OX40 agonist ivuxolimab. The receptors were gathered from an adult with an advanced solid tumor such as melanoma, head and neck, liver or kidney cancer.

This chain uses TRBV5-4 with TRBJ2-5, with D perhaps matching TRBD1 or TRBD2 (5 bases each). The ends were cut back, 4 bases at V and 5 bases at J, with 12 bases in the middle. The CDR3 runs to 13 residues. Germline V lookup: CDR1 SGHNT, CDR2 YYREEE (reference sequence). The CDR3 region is CASSLGREETQYF. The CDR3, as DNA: TGTGCCAGCAGCCTAGGCAGGGAGGAGACCCAGTACTTC. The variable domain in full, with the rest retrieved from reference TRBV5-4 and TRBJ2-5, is ETGVTQSPTHLIKTRGQQVTLRCSSQSGHNTVSWYQQALGQGPQFIFQYYREEENGRGNFPPRFSGLQFPNYSSELNVNALELDDSALYLCASSLGREETQYFGPGTRLLVL.

The CDR3 DNA sequence: TGTGCCAGTAGAACTAGCGGGAGAACAGATACGCAGTATTTT. It encodes CASRTSGRTDTQYF. The chain employs TRBV19 and TRBJ2-3; 11 bases fit TRBD2. This CDR3 region has 14 residues. Trimming took 6 bases from V and 3 from J; bases not matched to a gene: 2. CDR1 and CDR2 from the germline V gene are LNHDA and SQIVND (reference sequence).

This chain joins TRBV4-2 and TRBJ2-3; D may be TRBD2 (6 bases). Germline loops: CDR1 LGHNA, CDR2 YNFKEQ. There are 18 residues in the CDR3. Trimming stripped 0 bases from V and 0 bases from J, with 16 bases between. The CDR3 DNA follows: TGTGCCAGCAGCCAAGATCGGGGGACCGGGACTAGCACAGATACGCAGTATTTT. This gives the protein CASSQDRGTGTSTDTQYF.

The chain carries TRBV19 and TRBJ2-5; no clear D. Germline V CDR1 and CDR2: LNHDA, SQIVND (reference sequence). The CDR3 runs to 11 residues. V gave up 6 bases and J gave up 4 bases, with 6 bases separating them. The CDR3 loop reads CASRSGETQYF. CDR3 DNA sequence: TGTGCCAGTAGATCGGGAGAGACCCAGTACTTC.

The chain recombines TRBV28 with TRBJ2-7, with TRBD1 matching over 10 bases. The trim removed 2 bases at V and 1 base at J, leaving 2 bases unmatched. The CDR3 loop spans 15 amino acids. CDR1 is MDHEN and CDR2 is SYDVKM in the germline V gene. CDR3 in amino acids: CASSLGTGVSYEQYF. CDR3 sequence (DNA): TGTGCCAGCAGTTTAGGGACAGGGGTTTCCTACGAGCAGTACTTC.

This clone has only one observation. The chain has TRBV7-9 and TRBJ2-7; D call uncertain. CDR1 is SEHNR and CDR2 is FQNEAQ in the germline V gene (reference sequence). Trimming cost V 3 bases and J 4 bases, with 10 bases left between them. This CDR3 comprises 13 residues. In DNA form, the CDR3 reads TGTGCCAGCAGCTTGGATACAACATACGAGCAGTACTTC. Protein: CASSLDTTYEQYF. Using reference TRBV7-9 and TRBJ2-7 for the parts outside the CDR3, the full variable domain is DTGVSQNPRHKITKRGQNVTFRCDPISEHNRLYWYRQTLGQGPEFLTYFQNEAQLEKSRLLSDRFSAERPKGSFSTLEIQRTEQGDSAMYLCASSLDTTYEQYFGPGTRLTVT.

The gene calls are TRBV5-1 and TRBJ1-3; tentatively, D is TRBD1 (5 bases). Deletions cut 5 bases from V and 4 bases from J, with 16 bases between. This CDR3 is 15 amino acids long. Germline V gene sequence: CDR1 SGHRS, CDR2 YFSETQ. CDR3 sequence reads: CASRSGEGLGNTIYF. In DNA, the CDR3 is TGCGCCAGCAGGTCCGGGGAGGGACTCGGAAACACCATATATTTT.

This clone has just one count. This CDR3 is CASSLTSGIYNEQFF. CDR3 nucleotides: TGTGCCAGCAGCTTAACTAGCGGGATCTACAATGAGCAGTTCTTC. The V gene is TRBV7-2, the J gene TRBJ2-1; 10 bases fit TRBD2. V dropped 2 bases and J dropped 3; count of bases not matched to a gene: 1. The CDR3 spans 15 residues. The germline gives CDR1 SGHTA, CDR2 FQGNSA.

The CDR3 spells CASSLSGTTEQFF. The CDR3 region has the DNA TGTGCCAGCAGCTTGTCCGGGACAACTGAGCAGTTCTTC. This chain connects TRBV7-6 to TRBJ2-1; tentatively, D is TRBD1 (6 bases). V dropped 3 bases and J dropped 9 bases, with 12 bases sitting between them. The CDR3 is 13 amino acids. The germline gives CDR1 SGHVS, CDR2 FNYEAQ.

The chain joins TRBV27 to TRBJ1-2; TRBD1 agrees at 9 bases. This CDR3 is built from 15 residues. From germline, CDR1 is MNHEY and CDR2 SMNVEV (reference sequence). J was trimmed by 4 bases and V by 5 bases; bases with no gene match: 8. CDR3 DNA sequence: TGTGCCAGCAGTCCGGGACAGGGAAGGACCTATGGCTACACCTTC. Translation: CASSPGQGRTYGYTF.

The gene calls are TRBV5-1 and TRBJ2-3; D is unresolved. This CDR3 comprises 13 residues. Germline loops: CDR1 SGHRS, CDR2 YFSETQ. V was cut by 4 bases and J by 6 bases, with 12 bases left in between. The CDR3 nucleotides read TGCGCCAGCAGCCTAGGACCTACGGATACGCAGTATTTT. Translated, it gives CASSLGPTDTQYF.

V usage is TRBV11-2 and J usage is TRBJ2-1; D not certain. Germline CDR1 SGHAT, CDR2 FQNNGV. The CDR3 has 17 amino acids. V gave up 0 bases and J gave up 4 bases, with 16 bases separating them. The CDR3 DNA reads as TGTGCCAGCAGCTTAGATCTCGGGCTCCCCCCGTACAATGAGCAGTTCTTC. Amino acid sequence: CASSLDLGLPPYNEQFF.

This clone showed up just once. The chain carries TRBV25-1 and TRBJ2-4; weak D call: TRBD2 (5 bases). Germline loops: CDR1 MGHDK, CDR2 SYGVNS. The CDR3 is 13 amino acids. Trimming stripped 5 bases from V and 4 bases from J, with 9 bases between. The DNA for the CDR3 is TGTGCCAGCAGTCGAGGGCAGAAAAACATTCAGTACTTC. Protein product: CASSRGQKNIQYF. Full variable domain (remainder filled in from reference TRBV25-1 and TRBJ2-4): EADIYQTPRYLVIGTGKKITLECSQTMGHDKMYWYQQDPGMELHLIHYSYGVNSTEKGDLSSESTVSRIRTEHFPLTLESARPSHTSQYLCASSRGQKNIQYFGAGTRLSVL.

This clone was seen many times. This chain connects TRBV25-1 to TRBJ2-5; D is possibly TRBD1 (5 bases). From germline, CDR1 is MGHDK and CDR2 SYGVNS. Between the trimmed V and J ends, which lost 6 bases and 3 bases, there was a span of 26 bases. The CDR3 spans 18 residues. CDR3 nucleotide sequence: TGTGCCAGCAGCTCCCCCACAGGAGCTAGGGTGATTGAAGAGACCCAGTACTTC. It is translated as CASSSPTGARVIEETQYF.

The CDR3 DNA follows: TGTGCCACCAGCCGACAGACGGATACGGACTATGGCTACACCTTC. This codes for CATSRQTDTDYGYTF. The chain carries TRBV15 and TRBJ1-2; tentatively, D is TRBD1 (5 bases). The germline V gene encodes CDR1 LNHNV and CDR2 YYDKDF (reference sequence). The CDR3 has 15 amino acids. V was clipped by 5 bases and J by 3 bases, with 16 bases between them.

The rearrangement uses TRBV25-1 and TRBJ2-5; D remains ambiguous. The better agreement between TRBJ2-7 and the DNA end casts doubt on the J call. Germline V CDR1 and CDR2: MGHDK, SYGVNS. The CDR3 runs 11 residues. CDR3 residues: CASSEYNEQYF. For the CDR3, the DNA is TGTGCCAGCAGTGAATATAACGAGCAGTACTTC.

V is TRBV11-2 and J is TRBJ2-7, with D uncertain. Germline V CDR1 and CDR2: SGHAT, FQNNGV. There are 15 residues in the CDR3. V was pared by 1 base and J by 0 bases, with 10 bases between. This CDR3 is CASSLGIPSSYEQYF. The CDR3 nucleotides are TGTGCCAGCAGCTTAGGGATACCGAGCTCCTACGAGCAGTACTTC.

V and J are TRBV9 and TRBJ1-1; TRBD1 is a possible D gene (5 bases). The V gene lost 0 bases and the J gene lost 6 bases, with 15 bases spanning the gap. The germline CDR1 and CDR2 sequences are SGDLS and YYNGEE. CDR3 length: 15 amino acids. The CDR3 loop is CASSVEEGLGSEAFF. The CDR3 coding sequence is TGTGCCAGCAGCGTAGAGGAGGGGCTCGGCTCTGAAGCTTTCTTT.

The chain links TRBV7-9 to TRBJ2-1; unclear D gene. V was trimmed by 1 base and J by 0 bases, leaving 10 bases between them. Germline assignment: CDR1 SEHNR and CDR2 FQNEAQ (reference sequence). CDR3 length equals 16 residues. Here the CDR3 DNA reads TGTGCCAGCAGCTTAGTCCGTCCAAGCTCCTACAATGAGCAGTTCTTC. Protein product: CASSLVRPSSYNEQFF. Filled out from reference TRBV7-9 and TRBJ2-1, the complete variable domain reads DTGVSQNPRHKITKRGQNVTFRCDPISEHNRLYWYRQTLGQGPEFLTYFQNEAQLEKSRLLSDRFSAERPKGSFSTLEIQRTEQGDSAMYLCASSLVRPSSYNEQFFGPGTRLTVL.

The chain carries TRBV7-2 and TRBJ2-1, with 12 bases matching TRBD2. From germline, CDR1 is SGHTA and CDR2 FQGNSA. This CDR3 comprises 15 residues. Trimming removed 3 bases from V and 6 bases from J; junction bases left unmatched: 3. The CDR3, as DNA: TGTGCCAGCAGCTTGACTAGCGGGAGCCCCAATGAGCAGTTCTTC. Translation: CASSLTSGSPNEQFF.

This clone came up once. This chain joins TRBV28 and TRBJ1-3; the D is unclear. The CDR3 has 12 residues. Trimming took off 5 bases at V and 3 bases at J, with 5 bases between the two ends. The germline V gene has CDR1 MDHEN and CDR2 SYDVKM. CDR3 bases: TGTGCCAGCAGTCCCCGTGGAAACACCATATATTTT. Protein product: CASSPRGNTIYF.

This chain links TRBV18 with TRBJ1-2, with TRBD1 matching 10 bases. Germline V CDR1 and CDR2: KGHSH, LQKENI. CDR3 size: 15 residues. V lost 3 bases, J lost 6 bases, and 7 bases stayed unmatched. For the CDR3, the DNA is TGTGCCAGCTCACCCGGGACAGGGGATTTGGATGGCTACACCTTC. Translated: CASSPGTGDLDGYTF.

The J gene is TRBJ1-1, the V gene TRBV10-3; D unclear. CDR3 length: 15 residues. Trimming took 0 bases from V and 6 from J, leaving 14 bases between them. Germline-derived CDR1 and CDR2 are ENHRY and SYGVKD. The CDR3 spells CAISESRDSRPEAFF. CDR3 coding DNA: TGTGCCATCAGTGAGTCTAGGGATTCTCGCCCTGAAGCTTTCTTT.

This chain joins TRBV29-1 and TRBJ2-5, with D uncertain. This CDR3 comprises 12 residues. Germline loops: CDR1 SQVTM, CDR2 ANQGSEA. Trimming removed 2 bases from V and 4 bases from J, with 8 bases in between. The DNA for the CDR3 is TGCAGCGTTGAATTCACCGGAGAGACCCAGTACTTC. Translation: CSVEFTGETQYF.

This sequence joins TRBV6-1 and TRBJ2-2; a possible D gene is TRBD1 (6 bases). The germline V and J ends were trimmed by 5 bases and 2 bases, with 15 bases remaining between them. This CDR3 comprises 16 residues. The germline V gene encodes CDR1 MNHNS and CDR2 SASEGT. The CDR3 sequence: CASSKGNRANTGELFF. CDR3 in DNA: TGTGCCAGCAGTAAAGGGAACAGGGCTAACACCGGGGAGCTGTTTTTT.

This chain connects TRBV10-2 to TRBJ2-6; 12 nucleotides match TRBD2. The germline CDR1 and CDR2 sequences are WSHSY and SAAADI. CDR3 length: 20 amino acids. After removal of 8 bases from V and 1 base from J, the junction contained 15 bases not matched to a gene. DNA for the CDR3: TGCGCCAGCCAAATGGGGGGACTAGCGGGTCAAGGTTCTGGGGCCAACGTCCTGACTTTC. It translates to CASQMGGLAGQGSGANVLTF.